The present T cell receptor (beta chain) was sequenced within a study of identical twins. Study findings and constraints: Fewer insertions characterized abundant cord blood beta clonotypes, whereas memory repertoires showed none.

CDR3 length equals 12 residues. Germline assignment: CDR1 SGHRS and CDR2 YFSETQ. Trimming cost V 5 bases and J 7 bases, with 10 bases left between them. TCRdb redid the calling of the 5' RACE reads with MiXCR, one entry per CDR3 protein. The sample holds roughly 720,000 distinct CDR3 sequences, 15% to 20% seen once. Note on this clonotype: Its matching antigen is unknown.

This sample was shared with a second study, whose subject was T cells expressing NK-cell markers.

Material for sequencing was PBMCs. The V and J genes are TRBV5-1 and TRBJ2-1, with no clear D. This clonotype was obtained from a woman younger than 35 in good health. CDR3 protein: CASSATLNEQFF. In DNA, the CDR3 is TGCGCCAGCAGTGCGACTTTGAATGAGCAGTTCTTC.